This TCR beta chain was obtained from a study of shared clonotypes between healthy human individuals. The wider study: Donor composition was a couple of women and three men, aged 18 to 49. Each donor contributed plates that comprised three CD4 naive, three CD4 memory, two CD8 naive and one CD8 memory.

The CDR3 covers 10 residues. From germline, CDR1 is DFQATT and CDR2 SNEGSKA (reference sequence). Sequencing was performed with immunoSEQ multiplex PCR; in TCRdb, only in-frame clones are kept and a portion is missing. Of approximately 2.5 million clones in the sample, roughly nine tenths were seen once. CD45RA-negative memory and CD45RA+ naive subsets were split from the CD4+ cells. The TCR sequence derives from a man between 18 and 29 years old in good health. Sequencing was carried out using naive CD4+ T cells sorted from blood. Stated subset: CD45RA+ positively selected. The chain carries TRBV20-1 and TRBJ2-3; D call uncertain. The CDR3 loop reads CSPLVDTQYF. The CDR3 DNA sequence: TGCAGCCCACTTGTTGATACGCAGTATTTT.